This TCR beta chain originates from a study of response to subunit inactivated influenza vaccine. Broader study findings: The authors put forward the suggestion that each seasonal influenza vaccination may bring in only a limited number of new T cells.

TCRdb processed the RT-PCR reads anew with MiXCR; each CDR3 protein has one entry. The table has approximately 530,000 distinct CDR3 sequences, 7.5% to 8.5% seen once. Trimming cost V 3 bases and J 4 bases, with 13 bases left between them. This CDR3 is built from 15 residues. Germline loops: CDR1 MNHEY, CDR2 SMNVEV (reference sequence). This clonotype was detected a few times. The antigen is unknown. Sequences were derived from PBMCs from blood, sampled less than 25 months after vaccination. The genes are TRBV27 and TRBJ2-1, with a tentative D call TRBD2 (6 bases). This receptor was taken from a man between 45 and 75 years old who received an inactivated influenza vaccine. CDR3 bases: TGTGCCAGCAGTTTCACCGGGGGTGGATACAATGAGCAGTTCTTC. It is translated as CASSFTGGGYNEQFF.